These T cell receptor beta chains were read from a single sample in a study of blood T cell repertoires in COVID-19. Profiled with immunoSEQ multiplex PCR; TCRdb holds only in-frame clones, not every one. The sample has around 290,000 clones; approximately 90% are singletons. The sequencing sample was made of peripheral blood. These receptors were collected from a man aged 40-49 years with acute or convalescent COVID-19. The CDR3 runs from the conserved cysteine through the conserved F or W. The D gene is left open where the match is weak. Clone size is given for some rows only: seen once, a few or many times, or a class if the clone is expanded.

D	size	V	J	DNA	CDR3
-	-	TRBV28	TRBJ1-4	TGTGCCAGCAGTCAAAATGAAAAACTGTTTTTT	CASSQNEKLFF
TRBD1	-	TRBV9	TRBJ2-5	TGTGCCAGCAGCGTAGATCAGGGACAGTACCAAGAGACCCAGTACTTC	CASSVDQGQYQETQYF
-	-	TRBV5-1	TRBJ1-4	TGCGCCAGCAGTCCTTTTGGGGGGATAATCGAAAAACTGTTTTTT	CASSPFGGIIEKLFF
-	-	TRBV24-1	TRBJ2-2	TGTGCCTTAGAGGACACAAACACCGGGGAGCTGTTTTTT	CALEDTNTGELFF
TRBD1	-	TRBV5-1	TRBJ2-7	TGCGCCAGCAGCGAACTCCGGTCGGGACAGGGGGCCTACGAGCAGTACTTC	CASSELRSGQGAYEQYF
-	once	TRBV5-1	TRBJ1-6	TGCGCCAGCAGCTTGGAACAGCTAAGCTCCTATAATTCACCCCTCCACTTT	CASSLEQLSSYNSPLHF
-	-	TRBV12-3/TRBV12-4	TRBJ2-1	TGTGCCAGCACCCGACAGTTTGAGCAGTTCTTC	CASTRQFEQFF
TRBD1	few	TRBV2	TRBJ1-2	TGTGCCAGCACCTCCGGGACAGGGGGTTGGGGTGGCTACACCTTC	CASTSGTGGWGGYTF
-	-	TRBV29-1	TRBJ1-1	TGCAGCGTCCGTGGCGGATTTTACACTGAAGCTTTCTTT	CSVRGGFYTEAFF
-	-	TRBV6-1	TRBJ2-2	TGTGCCAGCAGTGAAGGCGGGGGCGCCGGGGAGCTGTTTTTT	CASSEGGGAGELFF
TRBD1	once	TRBV6-1	TRBJ1-2	TGTGCCAGCAGTGACCATCAGGGGGCCTATGGCTACACCTTC	CASSDHQGAYGYTF
TRBD1	-	TRBV10-1	TRBJ1-6	TGCGCCAGCAGTGAAGGACAGGGTAATTCACCCCTCCACTTT	CASSEGQGNSPLHF
-	-	TRBV30	TRBJ1-2	TGTGCCTGGAGTGGCAAGCGGACGCGGTCTAACTATGGCTACACCTTC	CAWSGKRTRSNYGYTF
TRBD1	once	TRBV27	TRBJ1-1	TGTGCCAGCAGCCTCAGGGGGCGCACTGAAGCTTTCTTT	CASSLRGRTEAFF
-	-	TRBV5-1	TRBJ2-7	TGCGCCAGCAGCTTACCCGAATCGGTCACCTACGAGCAGTACTTC	CASSLPESVTYEQYF
TRBD1	-	TRBV2	TRBJ1-1	TGTGCCAGCAGTCTCGGACAGGGTAGTAGTGGGACTGAAGCTTTCTTT	CASSLGQGSSGTEAFF
TRBD1	-	TRBV2	TRBJ2-5	TGTGCCACCTTTCGACAGGGGTTTCAAGAGACCCAGTACTTC	CATFRQGFQETQYF
TRBD1	few	TRBV10-1	TRBJ2-2	TGCGCCAGCAGTTTAAAACAGGGGGCCGGGGAGCTGTTTTTT	CASSLKQGAGELFF
TRBD1	-	TRBV24-1	TRBJ2-1	TGTGCCACCAGTGATTCAGGGACAGCCGCCAGTAGGTATGAGCAGTTCTTC	CATSDSGTAASRYEQFF
-	-	TRBV7-9	TRBJ2-6	TGTGCCAGCAGTGACTCACAGGGAGCTGGGGCCAACGTCCTGACTTTC	CASSDSQGAGANVLTF
TRBD1	-	TRBV4-1	TRBJ2-1	TGCGCCAGCAGCCCAGGGACAGGGAATCTCGGGGAGCAGTTCTTC	CASSPGTGNLGEQFF
TRBD1	-	TRBV5-1	TRBJ2-1	TGCGCCAGCAGCGCAGGGGGCGGGTACAATGAGCAGTTCTTC	CASSAGGGYNEQFF
TRBD2	-	TRBV2	TRBJ2-3	TGTGCCAGCAGTGGGACTAGCCTTGGGGTTGCAGATACGCAGTATTTT	CASSGTSLGVADTQYF
-	once	TRBV27	TRBJ2-6	TGTGCCAGCAGTTTTAGTGCGATACCCTCTGGGGCCAACGTCCTGACTTTC	CASSFSAIPSGANVLTF
TRBD1	-	TRBV6-5	TRBJ1-1	TGTGCCAGCAGTACGACAGGGGCGGCTGAAGCTTTCTTT	CASSTTGAAEAFF
-	-	TRBV4-2	TRBJ1-1	TGTGCCAGCAGCCAAAGCCTCGGGCCGGGACACCTGAACACTGAAGCTTTCTTT	CASSQSLGPGHLNTEAFF